This T cell receptor beta chain originates from a study of T-cell memory formation after mild COVID-19 (dated by TCRdb to the early 2020s). In terms of the full investigation: Most TCR sequence clusters were specific to one of the two donors. Longitudinal TCRalpha and TCRbeta repertoire sequencing tracked T-cell clones expanding and contracting after mild COVID-19 in a couple of donors. Two young, previously healthy adult volunteers made up the cohort, one male and one female. The research as a whole found: The study included only two mild cases, and larger cohorts that include severe cases with pre-infection samples were judged to be necessary. Some responding clones were detected in pre-infection memory, which suggested that pre-existing cross-reactive memory T cells had joined the SARS-CoV-2 response. Clones contracting from day 15 to 85 had balanced CD4/CD8 phenotypes, while a second wave expanding from day 15 to 37 was biased towards CD4+. Contracting CD4+ clones appeared mostly in the CM and EM memory subsets, whereas CD8+ clones were enriched in EMRA. Whether the second-wave clones peaking on day 37 were SARS-CoV-2 specific was not confirmed.

Ficoll-Paque density gradient centrifugation was used to isolate PBMCs. Notes on this clonotype: Its binding antigen is unknown. Per-nucleotide qualities are absent, and no much larger clonotype sits a single base away.

The instrument was an Illumina NovaSeq 6000. TCRalpha and TCRbeta cDNA libraries were built by 5'RACE with constant-segment primers, adding sample barcodes and unique molecular identifiers. Trizol reagent was used to extract RNA from every sample. The libraries were amplified in two PCR steps, and the second step added a second sample barcode and Illumina TruSeq adapters. Sequencing of libraries was performed on an Illumina NovaSeq with 2 x 150 bp paired-end reads. The authors processed their data as follows. The reads were demultiplexed and collapsed into UMI-guided consensus sequences using migec v1.2.7. With mixcr v2.1.11, UMI consensuses were aligned to TRA and TRB V and J templates and assembled into clonotypes. A clonotype was counted as expanded or contracted only when both edgeR and NoisET called the clonotype significant, with the noise models trained on biological replicates. edgeR calls used a false discovery rate-adjusted p below 0.01 and a log2 fold-change threshold of 1. As an exploratory analysis of dynamics, PCA with hierarchical clustering was applied to max-normalized trajectories of the 1000 most abundant clonotypes. Each responding clone was given a CD4 or CD8 phenotype based on the CD4+ and CD8+ repertoires, which had been sequenced separately. TCRdb handled the public reads itself, with Q25 trimming in fastp and clone calling in MiXCR, and kept productive beta chains. A single entry per CDR3 protein holds the most common genes and DNA from its merged rows. TCRdb, not the original authors, processed these V and J calls. Here the sample has approximately 440,000 distinct CDR3 sequences; 20% occur a single time. The top ten clonotypes cover about 8.1% of the sample.

Specimen: PBMCs or a T cell subset sorted from them (not recorded which). The clonotype comes from an adult woman who had mild COVID-19 (a few samples of this study predate the infection). The sample titles of this study are shuffled in the database, so cell type and time point are left out; the donor was told from shared clones.

This receptor carries the CDR3 CASSYRDLRVWGETQYF. In nucleotides, the sequence is TGTGCCAGCAGTTACCGGGACTTAAGGGTTTGGGGAGAGACCCAGTACTTC. Recombination connected TRBV6-5 to TRBJ2-5; a tentative D call is TRBD2 (6 bases match). V drops 2 bases and J drops 4 bases, leaving 20 bases in between. There are 17 amino acids in the CDR3, from cysteine to phenylalanine inclusive. Of the read, only the CDR3 DNA is kept; its 51 bases are in frame from base 1. For CDR1 and CDR2, the germline V gene lists MNHEY and SVGAGI.